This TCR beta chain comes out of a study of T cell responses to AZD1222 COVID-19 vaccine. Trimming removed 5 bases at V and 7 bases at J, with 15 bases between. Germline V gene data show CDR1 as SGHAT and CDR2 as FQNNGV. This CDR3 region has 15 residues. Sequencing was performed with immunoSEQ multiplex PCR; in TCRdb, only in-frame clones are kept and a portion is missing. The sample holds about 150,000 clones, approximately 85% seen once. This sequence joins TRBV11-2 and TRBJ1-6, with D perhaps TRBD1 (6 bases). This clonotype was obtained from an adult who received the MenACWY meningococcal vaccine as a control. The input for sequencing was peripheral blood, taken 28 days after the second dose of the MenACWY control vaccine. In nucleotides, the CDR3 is TGTGCCAGCAGCCCCACCACGGGGGCAAATTCACCCCTCCACTTT. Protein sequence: CASSPTTGANSPLHF.